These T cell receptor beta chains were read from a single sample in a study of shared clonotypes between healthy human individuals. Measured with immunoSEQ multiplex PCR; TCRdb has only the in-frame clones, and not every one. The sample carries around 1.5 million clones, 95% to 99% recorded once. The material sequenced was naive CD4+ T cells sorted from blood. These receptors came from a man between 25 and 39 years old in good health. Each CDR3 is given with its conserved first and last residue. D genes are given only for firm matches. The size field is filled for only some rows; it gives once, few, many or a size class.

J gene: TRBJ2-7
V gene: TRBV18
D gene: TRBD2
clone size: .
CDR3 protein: CASSSGLAGGHEQYF
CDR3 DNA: TGTGCCAGCTCATCGGGACTAGCGGGAGGGCACGAGCAGTACTTC

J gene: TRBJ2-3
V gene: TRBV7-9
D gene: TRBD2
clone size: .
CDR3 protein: CASSHKGLAGISTQYF
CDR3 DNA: TGTGCCAGCAGCCACAAGGGACTAGCGGGAATTAGCACGCAGTATTTT

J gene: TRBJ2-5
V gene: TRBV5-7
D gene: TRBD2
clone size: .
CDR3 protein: CASNSPSGGRGTQYF
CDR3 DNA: TGTGCCAGCAACTCCCCCTCGGGGGGGCGAGGGACCCAGTACTTC

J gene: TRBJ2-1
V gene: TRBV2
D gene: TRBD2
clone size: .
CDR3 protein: CASRAGLAGNEQFF
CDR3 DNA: TGTGCCAGCAGGGCGGGGCTAGCGGGCAATGAGCAGTTCTTC

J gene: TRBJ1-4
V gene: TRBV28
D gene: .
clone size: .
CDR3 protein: CASSRALRRVTNEKLFF
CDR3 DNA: TGTGCCAGCAGTCGGGCTCTGCGGAGGGTGACTAATGAAAAACTGTTTTTT

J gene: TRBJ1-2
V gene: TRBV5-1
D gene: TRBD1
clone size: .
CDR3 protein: CASSLYGKGANYGYTF
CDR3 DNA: TGCGCCAGCAGCTTGTATGGGAAGGGGGCGAACTATGGCTACACCTTC

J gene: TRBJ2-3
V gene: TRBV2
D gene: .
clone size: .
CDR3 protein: CASRTGRGTDTQYF
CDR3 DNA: TGTGCCAGCAGGACGGGAAGAGGCACAGATACGCAGTATTTT

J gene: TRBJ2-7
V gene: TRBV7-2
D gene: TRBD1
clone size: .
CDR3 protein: CASSLQGASYEQYF
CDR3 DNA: TGTGCCAGCAGCCTACAGGGGGCTTCCTACGAGCAGTACTTC

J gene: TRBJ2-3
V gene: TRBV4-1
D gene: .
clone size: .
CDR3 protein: CASSPKSTDTQYF
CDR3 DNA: TGCGCCAGCAGTCCAAAGAGCACAGATACGCAGTATTTT

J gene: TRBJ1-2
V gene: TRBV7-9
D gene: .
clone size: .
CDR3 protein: CASSLGPDSVGYTF
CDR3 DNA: TGTGCCAGCAGCTTAGGTCCGGACAGTGTTGGCTACACCTTC

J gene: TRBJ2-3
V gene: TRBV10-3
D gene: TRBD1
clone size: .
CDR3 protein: CAISHRDSARTDTQYF
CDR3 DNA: TGTGCCATCAGTCACCGGGACAGCGCCCGCACAGATACGCAGTATTTT

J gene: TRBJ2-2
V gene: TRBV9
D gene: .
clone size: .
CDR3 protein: CASSVAVGTGELFF
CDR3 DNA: TGTGCCAGCAGCGTAGCTGTGGGCACCGGGGAGCTGTTTTTT

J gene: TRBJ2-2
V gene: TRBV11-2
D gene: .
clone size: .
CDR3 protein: CASSLTLTGELFF
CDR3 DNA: TGTGCCAGCAGCTTGACTTTAACCGGGGAGCTGTTTTTT

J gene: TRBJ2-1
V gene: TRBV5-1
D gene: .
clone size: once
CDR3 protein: CASSLKIPPHEQFF
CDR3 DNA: TGCGCCAGCAGCTTGAAGATCCCACCCCATGAGCAGTTCTTC

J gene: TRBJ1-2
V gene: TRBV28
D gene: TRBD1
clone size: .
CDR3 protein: CASSTGGTANGYTF
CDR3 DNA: TGTGCCAGCAGTACAGGGGGAACGGCTAATGGCTACACCTTC

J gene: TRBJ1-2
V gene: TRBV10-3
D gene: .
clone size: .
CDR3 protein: CAISESGGNYGYTF
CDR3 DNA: TGTGCCATCAGTGAGTCCGGAGGGAACTATGGCTACACCTTC

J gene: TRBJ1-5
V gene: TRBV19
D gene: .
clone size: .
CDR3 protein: CASSIDGHYNQPQHF
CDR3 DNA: TGTGCCAGTAGTATAGATGGCCACTACAATCAGCCCCAGCATTTT

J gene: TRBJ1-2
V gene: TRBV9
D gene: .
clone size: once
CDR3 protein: CASSVVRDTLFTNYGYTF
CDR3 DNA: TGTGCCAGCAGCGTAGTCCGGGACACTTTATTTACTAACTATGGCTACACCTTC

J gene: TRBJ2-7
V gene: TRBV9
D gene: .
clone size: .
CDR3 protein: CASSVVAASYEQYF
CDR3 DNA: TGTGCCAGCAGCGTGGTAGCGGCCTCCTACGAGCAGTACTTC

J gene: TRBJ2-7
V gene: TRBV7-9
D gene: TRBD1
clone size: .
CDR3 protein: CASSLATGTGVLELHEQYF
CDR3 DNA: TGTGCCAGCAGCTTAGCAACCGGGACAGGCGTGCTTGAGCTCCACGAGCAGTACTTC

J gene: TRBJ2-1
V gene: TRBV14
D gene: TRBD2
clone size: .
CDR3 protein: CASSQDWTSYNEQFF
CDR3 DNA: TGTGCCAGCAGCCAAGATTGGACTAGCTACAATGAGCAGTTCTTC

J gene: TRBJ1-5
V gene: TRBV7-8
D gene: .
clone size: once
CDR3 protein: CASSLGWSSDQPQHF
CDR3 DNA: TGTGCCAGCAGTCTAGGGTGGTCGTCAGATCAGCCCCAGCATTTT